This TCR beta chain was observed in a study of Graves' ophthalmopathy and Graves' hyperthyroidism. The germline V and J ends were trimmed by 3 bases and 2 bases, with 22 bases remaining between them. CDR3 length: 18 residues. Germline CDR1 is LNHDA and CDR2 is SQIVND (reference sequence). Beta-chain TCR CDR3 regions were amplified from RNA transcripts. An opening RT-PCR round employed HTBI primers and preceded a second-round multiplex PCR. TCRdb passed the multiplex PCR reads through MiXCR, listing each CDR3 protein once. The data contain some 750,000 distinct CDR3 sequences, roughly 41% of them singletons.

The chain uses TRBV19 and TRBJ1-1; D call uncertain. This receptor was taken from an adult man with Graves' ophthalmopathy. Sequencing was carried out using peripheral blood. The CDR3 nucleotides are TGTGCCAGTAGTATTCCCACCGGTCTACACACGATCAACACTGAAGCTTTCTTT. Amino acid sequence: CASSIPTGLHTINTEAFF.